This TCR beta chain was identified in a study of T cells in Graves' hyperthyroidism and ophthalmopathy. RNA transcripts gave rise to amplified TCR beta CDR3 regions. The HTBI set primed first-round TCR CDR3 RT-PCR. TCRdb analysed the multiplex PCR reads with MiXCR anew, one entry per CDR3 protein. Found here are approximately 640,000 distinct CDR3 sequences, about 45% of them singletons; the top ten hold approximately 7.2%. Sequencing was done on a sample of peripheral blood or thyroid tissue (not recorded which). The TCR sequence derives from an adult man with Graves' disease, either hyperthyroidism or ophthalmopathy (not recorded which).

The CDR3 spells CASSSPTGRLKSEAFF. The CDR3 nucleotides are TGTGCCAGCAGCTCCCCAACCGGACGGTTGAAATCTGAAGCTTTCTTT. The chain couples TRBV7-8 to TRBJ1-1, with unresolved D. V was shortened by 4 bases and J by 6 bases, with 21 bases between the two germline ends. The CDR3 spans 16 residues. Germline V gene data show CDR1 as SGHVS and CDR2 as FQNEAQ. Supplemented by reference TRBV7-8 and TRBJ1-1, the full variable domain reads GAGVSQSPRYKVAKRGQDVALRCDPISGHVSLFWYQQALGQGPEFLTYFQNEAQLDKSGLPSDRFFAERPEGSVSTLKIQRTQQEDSAVYLCASSSPTGRLKSEAFFGQGTRLTVV.